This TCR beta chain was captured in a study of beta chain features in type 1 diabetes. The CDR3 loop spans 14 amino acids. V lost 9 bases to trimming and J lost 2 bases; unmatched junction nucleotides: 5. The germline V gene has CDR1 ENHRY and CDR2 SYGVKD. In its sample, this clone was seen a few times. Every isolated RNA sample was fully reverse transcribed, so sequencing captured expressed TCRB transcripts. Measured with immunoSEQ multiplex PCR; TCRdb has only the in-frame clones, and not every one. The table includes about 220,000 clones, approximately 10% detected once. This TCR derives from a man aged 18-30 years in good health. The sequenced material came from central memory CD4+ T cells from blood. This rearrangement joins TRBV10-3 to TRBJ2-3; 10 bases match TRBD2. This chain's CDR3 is CAIGTSALTDTQYF. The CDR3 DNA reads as TGTGCCATTGGGACTAGCGCCCTCACAGATACGCAGTATTTT.